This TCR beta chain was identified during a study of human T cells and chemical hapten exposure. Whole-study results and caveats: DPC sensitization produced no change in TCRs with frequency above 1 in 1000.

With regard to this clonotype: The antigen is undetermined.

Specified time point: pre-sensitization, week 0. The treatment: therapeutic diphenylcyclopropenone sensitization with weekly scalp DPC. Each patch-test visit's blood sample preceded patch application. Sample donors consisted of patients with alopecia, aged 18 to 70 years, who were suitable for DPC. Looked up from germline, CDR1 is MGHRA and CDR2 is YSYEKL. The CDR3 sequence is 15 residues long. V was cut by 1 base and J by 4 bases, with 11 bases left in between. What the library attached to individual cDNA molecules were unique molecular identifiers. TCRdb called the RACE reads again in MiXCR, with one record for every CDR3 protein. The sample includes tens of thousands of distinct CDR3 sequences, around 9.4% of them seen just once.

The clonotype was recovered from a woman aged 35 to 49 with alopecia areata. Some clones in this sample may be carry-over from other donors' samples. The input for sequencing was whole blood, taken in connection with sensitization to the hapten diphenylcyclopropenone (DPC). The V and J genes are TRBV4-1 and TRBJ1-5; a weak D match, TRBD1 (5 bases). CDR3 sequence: CASSQAGTMNQPQHF. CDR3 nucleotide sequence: TGCGCCAGCAGCCAAGCCGGGACTATGAATCAGCCCCAGCATTTT.